Listed below are T cell receptor beta chains from one sample, sequenced in a study of PD-L1 blockade in urothelial cancer. The table came from immunoSEQ multiplex PCR; TCRdb's copy has only in-frame clones and leaves some out. The table records around 33,000 clones, roughly nine tenths of them present only once. This specimen was PBMCs, taken around atezolizumab (anti-PD-L1) treatment. These receptor sequences come from a man older than 75 with urothelial cancer. Both conserved end residues are part of each CDR3. A D gene is named only where the DNA matches it firmly. The listing skips clone size in some rows; elsewhere it reads once, few, many or a size class.

d_call,clone_size,j_call,v_call,cdr3_length,cdr3_aa,cdr3_nt
.,.,TRBJ2-3,TRBV4-3,14,CASSPAGPTDTQYF,TGCGCCAGCAGCCCGGCGGGGCCCACAGATACGCAGTATTTT
TRBD1,once,TRBJ2-7,TRBV28,17,CASRGFSGQESSYEQYF,TGTGCCAGCAGGGGGTTCTCAGGACAGGAGAGCTCCTACGAGCAGTACTTC
TRBD1,once,TRBJ2-7,TRBV4-1,16,CASSQESTGQGYEQYF,TGCGCCAGCAGCCAAGAATCAACGGGACAGGGCTACGAGCAGTACTTC
TRBD2,.,TRBJ2-7,TRBV5-4,16,CASSLGPSTSGHEQYF,TGTGCCAGCAGCTTGGGCCCTTCGACTAGCGGGCATGAGCAGTACTTC
TRBD1,few,TRBJ1-2,TRBV30,13,CASRGQGDYGYTF,TGTGCATCAAGGGGACAGGGCGACTATGGCTACACCTTC
TRBD1,.,TRBJ1-1,TRBV19,13,CASSATGDTEAFF,TGTGCCAGCTCAGCCACAGGGGACACTGAAGCTTTCTTT
TRBD2,.,TRBJ2-7,TRBV6-5,13,CASSQREGYEQYF,TGTGCCAGCAGTCAGCGGGAGGGGTACGAGCAGTACTTC
TRBD2,.,TRBJ2-3,TRBV4-1,20,CASSQRTSGRPRGSTDTQYF,TGCGCCAGCAGCCAACGGACTAGCGGGAGGCCCCGGGGGAGCACAGATACGCAGTATTTT
.,.,TRBJ1-2,TRBV11-2,14,CASSLGGNIYGYTF,TGTGCCAGCAGCTTGGGGGGGAACATCTATGGCTACACCTTC
.,.,TRBJ2-7,TRBV29-1,16,CSPRNGGLDRTYEQYF,TGCAGCCCACGAAACGGAGGGTTGGACAGGACCTACGAGCAGTACTTC
TRBD2,.,TRBJ2-1,TRBV4-1,17,CASSQDSGGRATYEQFF,TGCGCCAGCAGCCAAGATTCCGGCGGGAGGGCCACCTATGAGCAGTTCTTC
TRBD1,.,TRBJ2-2,TRBV9,16,CASSPLGTGNTGELFF,TGTGCCAGCAGCCCTTTAGGGACAGGGAACACCGGGGAGCTGTTTTTT
TRBD2,.,TRBJ2-3,TRBV30,15,CAWSVVSGSTDTQYF,TGTGCCTGGAGTGTAGTTAGCGGGAGTACAGATACGCAGTATTTT
TRBD1,.,TRBJ1-2,TRBV11-2,13,CASSSGQGRGYTF,TGTGCCAGCAGCTCCGGACAGGGAAGAGGCTACACCTTC
.,.,TRBJ2-3,TRBV11-2,13,CASSLGEALAQYF,TGTGCCAGCAGCCTCGGGGAAGCCTTAGCGCAGTATTTT
.,.,TRBJ1-2,TRBV30,15,CAWSPSGISNYGYTF,TGTGCCTGGAGTCCTTCGGGGATTTCTAACTATGGCTACACCTTC
.,.,TRBJ1-1,TRBV7-9,12,CASSPIRAEAFF,TGTGCCAGCAGCCCAATCCGGGCTGAAGCTTTCTTT
.,.,TRBJ2-7,TRBV5-5,15,CASSLAFFRTDEQYF,TGTGCCAGCAGCTTGGCCTTCTTCCGGACAGACGAGCAGTACTTC
.,.,TRBJ1-1,TRBV29-1,13,CSVVLTMNTEAFF,TGCAGCGTTGTCCTCACTATGAACACTGAAGCTTTCTTT
.,once,TRBJ2-7,TRBV6-6,14,CASSYSRQGIEQYF,TGTGCCAGCAGTTACTCCCGGCAGGGGATCGAGCAGTACTTC
.,few,TRBJ1-1,TRBV7-9,14,CASSFPGLMTEAFF,TGTGCCAGCAGCTTCCCAGGGTTGATGACTGAAGCTTTCTTT
.,.,TRBJ2-1,TRBV11-2,16,CASSRLGPGSYNEQFF,TGTGCCAGCAGCCGCCTAGGCCCCGGGTCCTACAATGAGCAGTTCTTC
TRBD2,.,TRBJ2-4,TRBV5-1,16,CASSLALAEAKNIQYF,TGCGCCAGCAGCTTGGCCCTAGCGGAAGCCAAAAACATTCAGTACTTC
TRBD2,.,TRBJ2-7,TRBV5-1,17,CASSFVAGCPPGCEQYF,TGCGCCAGCAGCTTCGTAGCGGGTTGCCCCCCGGGGTGCGAGCAGTACTTC
TRBD1,once,TRBJ1-4,TRBV9,15,CASSGRDRMNEKLFF,TGTGCCAGCAGCGGCCGGGACAGGATGAATGAAAAACTGTTTTTT
TRBD1,.,TRBJ2-7,TRBV5-6,14,CASSLAGTGYEQYF,TGTGCCAGCAGCTTGGCTGGGACAGGCTACGAGCAGTACTTC
.,.,TRBJ1-1,TRBV4-2,16,CASSQVVRQGGTEAFF,TGTGCCAGCAGCCAAGTGGTTCGCCAGGGCGGCACTGAAGCTTTCTTT
.,.,TRBJ2-1,TRBV29-1,13,CSVGESSYNEQFF,TGCAGCGTTGGAGAGAGCTCCTACAATGAGCAGTTCTTC
.,.,TRBJ2-5,TRBV6-5,13,CASRSKQGATQYF,TGTGCCAGCAGGAGTAAACAGGGAGCGACCCAGTACTTC
TRBD2,.,TRBJ2-1,TRBV27,16,CASRLNRLAGYNEQFF,TGTGCCAGCAGGTTAAATCGACTAGCGGGATACAATGAGCAGTTCTTC
TRBD1,.,TRBJ1-5,TRBV11-2,15,CASSLDRSFNQPQHF,TGTGCCAGCAGCCTGGACAGGTCCTTCAATCAGCCCCAGCATTTT
TRBD1,.,TRBJ2-3,TRBV19,15,CASSPGQANTDTQYF,TGTGCCAGTAGTCCGGGACAGGCGAACACAGATACGCAGTATTTT
.,.,TRBJ2-3,TRBV6-5,14,CASSPTLTGDTQYF,TGTGCCAGCAGCCCAACTCTGACGGGAGATACGCAGTATTTT
TRBD1,.,TRBJ2-3,TRBV5-6,16,CASNPAPGQGLDTQYF,TGTGCCAGCAACCCTGCGCCGGGACAGGGGTTGGATACGCAGTATTTT
TRBD1,.,TRBJ1-5,TRBV6-6,15,CASSPGQGTVQPQHF,TGTGCCAGCAGCCCTGGACAGGGAACGGTTCAGCCCCAGCATTTT
.,.,TRBJ1-2,TRBV7-9,15,CASSLGAGFNYGYTF,TGTGCCAGCAGCTTAGGGGCAGGATTTAACTATGGCTACACCTTC
TRBD2,.,TRBJ2-7,TRBV6-1,14,CASIRMGGYYEQYF,TGTGCCAGCATCAGAATGGGGGGGTACTACGAGCAGTACTTC
TRBD1,.,TRBJ2-2,TRBV7-9,15,CASSPRTGHTGELFF,TGTGCCAGCAGCCCCCGGACAGGTCACACCGGGGAGCTGTTTTTT
.,.,TRBJ1-1,TRBV5-6,18,CASSFGSGWNTPGTEAFF,TGTGCCAGCAGCTTCGGTAGTGGGTGGAACACCCCGGGCACTGAAGCTTTCTTT
.,.,TRBJ2-7,TRBV28,14,CASSLSGVDHEQYF,TGTGCCAGCAGTTTATCGGGAGTGGACCACGAGCAGTACTTC
.,.,TRBJ1-2,TRBV6-6,15,CASTPDGSQGYGYTF,TGTGCCAGCACCCCCGATGGGTCTCAGGGCTATGGCTACACCTTC
.,.,TRBJ2-4,TRBV6-1,15,CASSEGGGAGGIQYF,TGTGCCAGCAGTGAAGGGGGCGGAGCCGGTGGCATTCAGTACTTC
TRBD2,.,TRBJ2-7,TRBV7-8,14,CASSFSGTLYEQYF,TGTGCCAGCAGCTTCAGCGGGACTCTCTACGAGCAGTACTTC
TRBD2,.,TRBJ2-7,TRBV7-9,14,CASSFSGNNYEQYF,TGTGCCAGCAGCTTTAGCGGGAATAACTACGAGCAGTACTTC
TRBD2,.,TRBJ2-3,TRBV5-1,16,CASSPPTSGRRNTQYF,TGCGCCAGCAGCCCACCGACTAGCGGGAGGAGAAATACGCAGTATTTT
.,.,TRBJ2-7,TRBV28,14,CASSLSWGEYEQYF,TGTGCCAGCAGTTTAAGTTGGGGGGAGTACGAGCAGTACTTC
TRBD2,.,TRBJ2-7,TRBV5-1,17,CASSKGTSGSNLHEQYF,TGCGCCAGCAGCAAGGGGACTAGCGGGAGCAACCTACACGAGCAGTACTTC
TRBD1,.,TRBJ1-2,TRBV18,14,CASSKTGGNYGYTF,TGTGCCAGCTCAAAGACAGGGGGTAACTATGGCTACACCTTC
TRBD1,.,TRBJ2-7,TRBV5-1,15,CASSLLETGAQEQYF,TGCGCCAGCAGCTTGTTGGAGACAGGGGCACAGGAGCAGTACTTC
.,.,TRBJ1-1,TRBV11-3,14,CASSLRGVNTEAFF,TGTGCCAGCAGCTTAAGGGGTGTGAACACTGAAGCTTTCTTT
TRBD1,once,TRBJ2-4,TRBV9,15,CASSVGQGGLGIQYF,TGTGCCAGCAGCGTGGGACAGGGCGGTTTAGGCATTCAGTACTTC
.,.,TRBJ2-2,TRBV5-1,17,CASSLDPPAVGTGELFF,TGCGCCAGCAGCTTGGATCCCCCAGCGGTTGGTACCGGGGAGCTGTTTTTT
.,.,TRBJ2-5,TRBV5-6,14,CASSPWAGSGTQYF,TGTGCCAGCAGCCCTTGGGCGGGTTCGGGGACCCAGTACTTC
TRBD2,.,TRBJ2-7,TRBV30,13,CAWRLAGANEQYF,TGTGCCTGGAGGCTAGCGGGAGCCAACGAGCAGTACTTC